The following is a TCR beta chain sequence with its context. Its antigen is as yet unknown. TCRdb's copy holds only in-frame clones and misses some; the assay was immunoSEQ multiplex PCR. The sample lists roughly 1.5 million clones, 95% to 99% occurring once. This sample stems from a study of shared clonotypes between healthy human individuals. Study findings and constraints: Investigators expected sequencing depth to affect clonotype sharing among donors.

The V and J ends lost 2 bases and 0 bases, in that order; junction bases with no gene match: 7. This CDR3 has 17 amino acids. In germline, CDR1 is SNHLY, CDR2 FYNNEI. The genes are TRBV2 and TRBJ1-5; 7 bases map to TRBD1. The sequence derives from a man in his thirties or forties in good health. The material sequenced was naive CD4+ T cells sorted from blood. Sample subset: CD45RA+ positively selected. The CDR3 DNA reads TGTGCCAGCAGTGAAAATTTAGGACAGGTTAGCAATCAGCCCCAGCATTTT. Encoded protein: CASSENLGQVSNQPQHF. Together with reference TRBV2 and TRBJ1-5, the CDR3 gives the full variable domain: EPEVTQTPSHQVTQMGQEVILRCVPISNHLYFYWYRQILGQKVEFLVSFYNNEISEKSEIFDDQFSVERPDGSNFTLKIRSTKLEDSAMYFCASSENLGQVSNQPQHFGDGTRLSIL.